The clone carrying this T cell receptor beta chain was found a few times. This entry is derived from a study of PD-L1 blockade in urothelial cancer. In the study overall: Blood gave a median about 150,000 T cells.

This CDR3 region has 15 residues. Germline CDR1 is SGHDT and CDR2 is YYEEEE. J gave up 6 bases and V 0 bases, and 3 bases lay outside the gene matches. Repertoires were generated with immunoSEQ multiplex PCR, while TCRdb's copy carries only in-frame clones and drops some. The sample has 40,000 to 50,000 clones; almost 85% are singletons. Time point meaning: peripheral blood 6 weeks after treatment start. V and J are TRBV5-6 and TRBJ2-1; 10 bases match TRBD2. This receptor was taken from a man aged 60 to 69 with urothelial cancer. Source: PBMCs, taken around atezolizumab (anti-PD-L1) treatment. CDR3 region: CASSLGLAGGNEQFF. Here the CDR3 DNA reads TGTGCCAGCAGCTTGGGACTAGCGGGTGGCAATGAGCAGTTCTTC.